Listed below are T cell receptor beta chains from one sample, sequenced in a study of OX40 agonist ivuxolimab in advanced cancers. Here immunoSEQ multiplex PCR was the method, and the copy in TCRdb shows in-frame clones only, minus some. The table has 55,000 to 80,000 clones, 86% seen once; the top ten hold approximately 1%. The sample here was CD4+ or CD8+ T cells sorted from blood, taken in a trial of the OX40 agonist ivuxolimab. The receptor set was obtained from an adult with an advanced solid tumor such as melanoma, head and neck, liver or kidney cancer. Each CDR3 is given with its conserved first and last residue. The order of the fields is D gene, clone size, J gene, V gene, CDR3 protein, CDR3 DNA. The D gene is left open where the match is weak. Rows may omit the clone size; those that give it use once, few, many or a size class.

D: -; size: -; J: TRBJ2-1; V: TRBV7-2; CDR3: CASSLVRTSRGQFF; DNA: TGTGCCAGCAGCTTAGTCCGTACCTCAAGGGGGCAGTTCTTC
D: -; size: once; J: TRBJ2-3; V: TRBV4-3; CDR3: CASSPFEGEGLDTQYF; DNA: TGCGCCAGCAGCCCCTTTGAGGGGGAGGGCCTGGATACGCAGTATTTT
D: TRBD2; size: -; J: TRBJ2-5; V: TRBV4-2; CDR3: CASSEGTSGQETQYF; DNA: TGTGCCAGCAGCGAGGGGACTAGCGGCCAAGAGACCCAGTACTTC
D: TRBD1; size: -; J: TRBJ1-3; V: TRBV28; CDR3: CASTRQGHYSGNTIYF; DNA: TGTGCCAGCACCAGACAGGGGCACTACTCTGGAAACACCATATATTTT
D: TRBD2; size: -; J: TRBJ2-2; V: TRBV4-2; CDR3: CASSQGLVNTGELFF; DNA: TGTGCCAGCAGCCAGGGACTAGTGAACACCGGGGAGCTGTTTTTT
D: -; size: -; J: TRBJ1-1; V: TRBV28; CDR3: CASSPAEAGASNTEAFF; DNA: TGTGCCAGCAGCCCCGCCGAGGCAGGGGCGTCAAACACTGAAGCTTTCTTT
D: -; size: -; J: TRBJ1-2; V: TRBV29-1; CDR3: CSVEDYGYTF; DNA: TGCAGCGTTGAAGACTATGGCTACACCTTC
D: TRBD2; size: -; J: TRBJ2-3; V: TRBV5-4; CDR3: CASSLGLAGGVADTQYF; DNA: TGTGCCAGCAGCTTGGGCCTAGCGGGAGGAGTGGCAGATACGCAGTATTTT
D: -; size: few; J: TRBJ2-3; V: TRBV7-2; CDR3: CASSLGREDTQYF; DNA: TGTGCCAGCAGCTTAGGCAGGGAAGATACGCAGTATTTT
D: TRBD2; size: once; J: TRBJ2-5; V: TRBV5-1; CDR3: CASSLGLAGEGETQYF; DNA: TGCGCCAGCAGCCTGGGACTAGCGGGGGAGGGAGAGACCCAGTACTTC
D: -; size: -; J: TRBJ1-4; V: TRBV5-1; CDR3: CASSSQAQGTNEKLFF; DNA: TGCGCCAGCAGTTCACAGGCTCAGGGGACTAATGAAAAACTGTTTTTT
D: TRBD2; size: -; J: TRBJ2-7; V: TRBV28; CDR3: CASTSGREVKQYF; DNA: TGTGCCAGCACTAGCGGGAGGGAAGTCAAGCAGTACTTC
D: -; size: -; J: TRBJ2-5; V: TRBV30; CDR3: CAGRTVTQETQYF; DNA: TGTGCCGGCAGGACAGTGACTCAAGAGACCCAGTACTTC
D: -; size: -; J: TRBJ2-2; V: TRBV5-1; CDR3: CASSSTIQRTGELFF; DNA: TGCGCCAGCAGCTCGACTATTCAAAGAACCGGGGAGCTGTTTTTT
D: -; size: -; J: TRBJ2-1; V: TRBV28; CDR3: CASNGGASPGYNEQFF; DNA: TGTGCCAGCAATGGCGGGGCTTCACCCGGGTACAATGAGCAGTTCTTC
D: -; size: -; J: TRBJ2-3; V: TRBV28; CDR3: CASSLRGSGGDTQYF; DNA: TGTGCCAGCAGTTTGCGGGGCTCCGGTGGGGATACGCAGTATTTT
D: -; size: -; J: TRBJ1-2; V: TRBV28; CDR3: CASSTWDATNYGYTF; DNA: TGTGCCAGCAGCACCTGGGACGCCACTAACTATGGCTACACCTTC
D: TRBD1; size: -; J: TRBJ1-1; V: TRBV7-9; CDR3: CASSLGQMNTEAFF; DNA: TGTGCCAGCAGCCTGGGACAGATGAACACTGAAGCTTTCTTT
D: -; size: -; J: TRBJ1-1; V: TRBV18; CDR3: CASSPGDRRNTEAFF; DNA: TGTGCCAGCTCACCAGGTGACAGGCGAAACACTGAAGCTTTCTTT
D: -; size: -; J: TRBJ1-4; V: TRBV7-2; CDR3: CASSLRATNEKLFF; DNA: TGTGCCAGCAGCTTACGGGCAACTAATGAAAAACTGTTTTTT
D: -; size: once; J: TRBJ1-1; V: TRBV27; CDR3: CASSFSTNSAEAFF; DNA: TGTGCCAGCAGTTTCTCGACTAACAGCGCTGAAGCTTTCTTT
D: -; size: -; J: TRBJ2-7; V: TRBV7-2; CDR3: CASSLASSYEQYF; DNA: TGTGCCAGCAGCCTAGCATCTAGTTACGAGCAGTACTTC
D: -; size: -; J: TRBJ2-1; V: TRBV5-1; CDR3: CASSLLKGYGLNEQFF; DNA: TGCGCCAGCAGCTTGTTGAAGGGTTATGGCCTCAATGAGCAGTTCTTC
D: -; size: -; J: TRBJ2-7; V: TRBV4-1; CDR3: CASSQGASDDYEQYF; DNA: TGCGCCAGCAGCCAAGGGGCTAGCGATGACTACGAGCAGTACTTC
D: -; size: once; J: TRBJ2-5; V: TRBV7-2; CDR3: CASSQHRRTVRETQYF; DNA: TGTGCCAGCAGCCAACACCGACGGACGGTCCGGGAGACCCAGTACTTC
D: TRBD2; size: -; J: TRBJ2-1; V: TRBV5-1; CDR3: CASSYPPGGTDDEQFF; DNA: TGCGCCAGCAGCTACCCACCCGGGGGGACCGACGATGAGCAGTTCTTC
D: TRBD1; size: -; J: TRBJ2-7; V: TRBV9; CDR3: CASSVSPGTGLEQYF; DNA: TGTGCCAGCAGCGTGAGTCCCGGGACAGGGTTAGAGCAGTACTTC
D: TRBD2; size: -; J: TRBJ2-2; V: TRBV10-3; CDR3: CAISERELTGELFF; DNA: TGTGCCATCAGCGAGCGGGAGCTCACCGGGGAGCTGTTTTTT
D: TRBD1; size: -; J: TRBJ1-5; V: TRBV2; CDR3: CASRMGTGGNSNQPQHF; DNA: TGTGCCAGCAGAATGGGGACAGGGGGCAATAGCAATCAGCCCCAGCATTTT
D: TRBD2; size: -; J: TRBJ2-2; V: TRBV19; CDR3: CASQTSGRTTGELFF; DNA: TGTGCCAGTCAGACTAGCGGGAGAACCACCGGGGAGCTGTTTTTT
D: -; size: -; J: TRBJ2-7; V: TRBV11-3; CDR3: CASSLGGTVYEQYF; DNA: TGTGCCAGCAGCTTAGGGGGGACTGTCTACGAGCAGTACTTC
D: TRBD2; size: once; J: TRBJ2-1; V: TRBV2; CDR3: CASSTTSGVNNEQFF; DNA: TGTGCCAGCAGTACTACTAGCGGGGTGAACAATGAGCAGTTCTTC
D: -; size: -; J: TRBJ1-5; V: TRBV4-1; CDR3: CASSQDAGSRNQPQHF; DNA: TGCGCCAGCAGCCAAGACGCGGGGTCGCGCAATCAGCCCCAGCATTTT
D: TRBD2; size: -; J: TRBJ2-1; V: TRBV5-6; CDR3: CASSRTSASSYNEQFF; DNA: TGTGCCAGCAGCCGGACTAGCGCTAGCTCCTACAATGAGCAGTTCTTC
D: -; size: -; J: TRBJ1-2; V: TRBV10-3; CDR3: CAISESRNRQAGYGYTF; DNA: TGTGCCATCAGTGAGTCCCGTAATCGGCAGGCCGGATATGGCTACACCTTC